This T cell receptor (beta chain) appears in the sequencing data of a study of shared clonotypes between healthy human individuals. Regarding the study as a whole: Richness estimates generally favored naive over memory subsets. Collection of samples was limited to blood; tissue repertoires likely differ.

A note on this clone: No antigen is known for it.

Researchers ran the assay at a deep level. The table came from immunoSEQ multiplex PCR; TCRdb's copy has only in-frame clones and leaves some out. Among about 380,000 clones listed, about 97% were seen once. Sequenced sample: memory CD8+ T cells sorted from blood. Subset here: CD45RO+ cells pooled with CCR7-negative TemRA cells. This receptor was obtained from a man aged 30 to 39 in good health.

The CDR3 nucleotides read TGTGCCAGCGAAATGACTAGCTTGCCGTCAACAGATACGCAGTATTTT. It translates to CASEMTSLPSTDTQYF. The chain carries TRBV6-9 and TRBJ2-3; 7 positions match TRBD2. The length of the CDR3 is 16 residues. The J segment lost 3 bases and the V segment lost 8 bases, leaving 14 bases of the junction unmatched. Germline V CDR1 and CDR2: MNHGY, SVAAGI.